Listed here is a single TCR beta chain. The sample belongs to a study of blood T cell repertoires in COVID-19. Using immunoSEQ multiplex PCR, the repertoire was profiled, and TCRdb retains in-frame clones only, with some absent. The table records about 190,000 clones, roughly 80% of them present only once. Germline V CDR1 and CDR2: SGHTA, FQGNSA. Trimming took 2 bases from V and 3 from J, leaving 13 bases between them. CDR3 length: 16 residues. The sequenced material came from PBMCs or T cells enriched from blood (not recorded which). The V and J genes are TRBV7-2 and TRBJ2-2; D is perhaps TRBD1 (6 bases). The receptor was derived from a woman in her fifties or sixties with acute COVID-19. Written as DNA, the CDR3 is TGTGCCAGCAGCTTATACGTAGGGACACACACCGGGGAGCTGTTTTTT. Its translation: CASSLYVGTHTGELFF. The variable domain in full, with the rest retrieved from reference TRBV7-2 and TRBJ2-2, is GAGVSQSPSNKVTEKGKDVELRCDPISGHTALYWYRQSLGQGLEFLIYFQGNSAPDKSGLPSDRFSAERTGGSVSTLTIQRTQQEDSAVYLCASSLYVGTHTGELFFGEGSRLTVL.